This T cell receptor (beta chain) was recovered during a study of T cells in lung cancer brain metastases. Repertoires were generated with immunoSEQ multiplex PCR, while TCRdb's copy carries only in-frame clones and drops some. The sample records some 5,000 clones, more than 75% being singletons. The CDR3 sequence is 13 residues long. Trimming shortened V by 0 bases and J by 5 bases, and 8 bases separated the two germline ends. Germline V gives CDR1 SGDLS, CDR2 YYNGEE. Sequences were obtained from tumor tissue from a brain metastasis. This chain uses TRBV9 with TRBJ1-2; D not resolved. This TCR was recovered from a woman aged 50 to 60 with non-small cell lung cancer that had spread to the brain. CDR3 sequence reads: CASSVAVSYGYTF. The CDR3 DNA sequence: TGTGCCAGCAGCGTAGCGGTGTCGTATGGCTACACCTTC.